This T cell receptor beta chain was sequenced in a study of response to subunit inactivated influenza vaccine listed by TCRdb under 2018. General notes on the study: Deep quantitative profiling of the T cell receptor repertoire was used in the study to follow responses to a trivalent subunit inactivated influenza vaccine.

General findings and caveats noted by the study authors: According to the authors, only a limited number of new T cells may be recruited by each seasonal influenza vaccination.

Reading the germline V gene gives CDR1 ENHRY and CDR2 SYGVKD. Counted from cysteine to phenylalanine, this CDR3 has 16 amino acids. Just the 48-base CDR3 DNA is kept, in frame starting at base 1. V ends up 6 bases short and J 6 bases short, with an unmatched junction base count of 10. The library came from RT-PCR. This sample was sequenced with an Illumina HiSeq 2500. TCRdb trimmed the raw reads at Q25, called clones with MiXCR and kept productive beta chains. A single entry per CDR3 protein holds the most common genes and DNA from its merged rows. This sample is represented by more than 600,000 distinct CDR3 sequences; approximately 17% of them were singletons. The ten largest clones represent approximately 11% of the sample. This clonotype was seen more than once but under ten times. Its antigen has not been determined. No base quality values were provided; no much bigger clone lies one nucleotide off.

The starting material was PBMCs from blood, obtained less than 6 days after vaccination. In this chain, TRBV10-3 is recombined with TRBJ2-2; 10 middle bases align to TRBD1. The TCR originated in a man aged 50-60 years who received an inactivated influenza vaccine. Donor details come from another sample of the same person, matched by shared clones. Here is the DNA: TGTGCCATCAGCAAAACCGGGACAGGGGAGGCCGGGGAGCTGTTTTTT. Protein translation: CAISKTGTGEAGELFF.